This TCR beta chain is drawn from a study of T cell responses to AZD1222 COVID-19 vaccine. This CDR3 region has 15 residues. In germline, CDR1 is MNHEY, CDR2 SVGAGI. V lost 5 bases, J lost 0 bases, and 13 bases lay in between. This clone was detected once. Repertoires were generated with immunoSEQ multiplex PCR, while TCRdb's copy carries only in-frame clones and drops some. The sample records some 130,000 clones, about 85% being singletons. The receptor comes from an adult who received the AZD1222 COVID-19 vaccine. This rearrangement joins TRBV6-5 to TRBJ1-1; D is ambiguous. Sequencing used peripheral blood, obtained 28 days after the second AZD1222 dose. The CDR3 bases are TGTGCCAGCAGTACCCGAGAATGGGTGAACACTGAAGCTTTCTTT. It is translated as CASSTREWVNTEAFF.